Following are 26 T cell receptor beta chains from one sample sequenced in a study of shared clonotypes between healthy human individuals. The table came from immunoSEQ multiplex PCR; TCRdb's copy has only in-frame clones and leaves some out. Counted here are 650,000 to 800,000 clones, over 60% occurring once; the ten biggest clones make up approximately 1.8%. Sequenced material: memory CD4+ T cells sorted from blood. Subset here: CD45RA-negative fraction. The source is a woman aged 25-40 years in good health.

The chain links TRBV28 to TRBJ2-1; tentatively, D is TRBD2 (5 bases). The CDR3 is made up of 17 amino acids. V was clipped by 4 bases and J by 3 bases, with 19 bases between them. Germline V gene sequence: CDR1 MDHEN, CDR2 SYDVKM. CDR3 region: CASSSSRRPSHYNEQFF. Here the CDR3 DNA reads TGTGCCAGCAGTTCTAGCAGGAGGCCCTCCCACTACAATGAGCAGTTCTTC. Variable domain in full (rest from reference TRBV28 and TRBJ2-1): DVKVTQSSRYLVKRTGEKVFLECVQDMDHENMFWYRQDPGLGLRLIYFSYDVKMKEKGDIPEGYSVSREKKERFSLILESASTNQTSMYLCASSSSRRPSHYNEQFFGPGTRLTVL.

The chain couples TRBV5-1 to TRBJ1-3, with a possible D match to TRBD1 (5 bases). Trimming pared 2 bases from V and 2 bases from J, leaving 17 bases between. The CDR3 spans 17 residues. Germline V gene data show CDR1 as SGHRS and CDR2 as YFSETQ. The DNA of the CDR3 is TGCGCCAGCAGCTTCCGCCTCGTGGGGACCACTGGAAACACCATATATTTT. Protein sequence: CASSFRLVGTTGNTIYF.

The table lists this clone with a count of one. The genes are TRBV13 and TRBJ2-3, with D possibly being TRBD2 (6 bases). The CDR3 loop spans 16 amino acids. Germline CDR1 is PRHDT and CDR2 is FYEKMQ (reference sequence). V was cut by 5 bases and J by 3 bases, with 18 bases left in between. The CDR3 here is CASSQRDWERTDTQYF. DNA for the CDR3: TGTGCCAGCAGCCAAAGGGACTGGGAACGTACAGATACGCAGTATTTT.

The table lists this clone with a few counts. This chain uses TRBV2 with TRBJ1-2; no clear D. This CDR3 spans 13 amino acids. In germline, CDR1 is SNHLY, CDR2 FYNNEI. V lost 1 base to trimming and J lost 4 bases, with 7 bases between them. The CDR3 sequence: CASSEGSGYGYTF. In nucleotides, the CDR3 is TGTGCCAGCAGTGAAGGGTCCGGCTATGGCTACACCTTC.

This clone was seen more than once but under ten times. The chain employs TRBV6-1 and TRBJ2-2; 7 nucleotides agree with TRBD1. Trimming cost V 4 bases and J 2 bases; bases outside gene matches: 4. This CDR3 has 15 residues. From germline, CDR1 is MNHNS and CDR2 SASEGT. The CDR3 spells CASSVGQPNTGELFF. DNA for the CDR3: TGTGCCAGCAGTGTGGGACAGCCTAACACCGGGGAGCTGTTTTTT.

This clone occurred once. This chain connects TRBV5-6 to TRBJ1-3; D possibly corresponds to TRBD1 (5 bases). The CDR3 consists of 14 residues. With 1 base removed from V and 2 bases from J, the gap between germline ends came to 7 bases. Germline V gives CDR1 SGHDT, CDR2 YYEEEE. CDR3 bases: TGTGCCAGCAGCTTGCGAGGGGCTGGAAACACCATATATTTT. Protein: CASSLRGAGNTIYF.

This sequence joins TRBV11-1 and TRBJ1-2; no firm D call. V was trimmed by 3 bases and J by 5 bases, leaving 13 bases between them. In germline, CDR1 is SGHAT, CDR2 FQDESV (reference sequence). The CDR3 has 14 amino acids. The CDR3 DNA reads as TGTGCCAGCAGCTTGGATCCAGGCTCTTATGGCTACACCTTC. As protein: CASSLDPGSYGYTF.

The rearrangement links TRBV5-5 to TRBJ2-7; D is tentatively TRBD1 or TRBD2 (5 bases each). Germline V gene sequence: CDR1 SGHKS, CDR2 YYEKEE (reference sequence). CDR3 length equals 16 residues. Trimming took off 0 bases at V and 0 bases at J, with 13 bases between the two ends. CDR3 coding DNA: TGTGCCAGCAGCTTGGCCGAATGGGGACGCTCCTACGAGCAGTACTTC. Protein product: CASSLAEWGRSYEQYF.

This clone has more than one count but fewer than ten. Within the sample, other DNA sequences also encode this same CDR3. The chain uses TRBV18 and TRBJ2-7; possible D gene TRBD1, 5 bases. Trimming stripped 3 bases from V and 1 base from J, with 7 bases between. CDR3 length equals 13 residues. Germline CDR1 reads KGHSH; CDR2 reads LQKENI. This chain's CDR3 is CASSPGLSYEQYF. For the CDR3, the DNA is TGTGCCAGCTCACCGGGGCTGTCCTACGAGCAGTACTTC.

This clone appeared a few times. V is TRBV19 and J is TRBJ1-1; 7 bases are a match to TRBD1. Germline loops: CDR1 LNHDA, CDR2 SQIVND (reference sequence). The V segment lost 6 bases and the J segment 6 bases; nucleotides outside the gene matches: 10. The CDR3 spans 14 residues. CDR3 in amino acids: CASSPQGRVAEAFF. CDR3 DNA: TGTGCCAGTAGCCCACAGGGGAGGGTGGCTGAAGCTTTCTTT.

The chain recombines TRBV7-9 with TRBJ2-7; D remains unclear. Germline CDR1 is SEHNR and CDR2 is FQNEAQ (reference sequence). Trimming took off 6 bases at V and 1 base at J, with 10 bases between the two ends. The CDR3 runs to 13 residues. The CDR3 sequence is CASSEDHSYEQYF. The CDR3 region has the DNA TGTGCCAGCAGTGAGGATCATTCCTACGAGCAGTACTTC.

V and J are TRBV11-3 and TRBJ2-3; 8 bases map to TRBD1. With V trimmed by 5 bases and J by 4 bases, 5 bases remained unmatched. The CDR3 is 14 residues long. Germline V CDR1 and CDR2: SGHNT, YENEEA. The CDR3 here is CASSDGQGADTQYF. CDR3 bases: TGTGCCAGCAGCGATGGACAGGGTGCAGATACGCAGTATTTT.

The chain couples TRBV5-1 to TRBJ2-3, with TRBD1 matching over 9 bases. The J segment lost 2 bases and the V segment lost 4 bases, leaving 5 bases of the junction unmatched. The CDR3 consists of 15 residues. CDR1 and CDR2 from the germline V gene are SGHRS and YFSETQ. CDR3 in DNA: TGCGCCAGCAGCCCGGGACAGGGTTTCACAGATACGCAGTATTTT. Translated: CASSPGQGFTDTQYF. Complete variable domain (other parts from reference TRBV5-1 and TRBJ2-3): KAGVTQTPRYLIKTRGQQVTLSCSPISGHRSVSWYQQTPGQGLQFLFEYFSETQRNKGNFPGRFSGRQFSNSRSEMNVSTLELGDSALYLCASSPGQGFTDTQYFGPGTRLTVL.

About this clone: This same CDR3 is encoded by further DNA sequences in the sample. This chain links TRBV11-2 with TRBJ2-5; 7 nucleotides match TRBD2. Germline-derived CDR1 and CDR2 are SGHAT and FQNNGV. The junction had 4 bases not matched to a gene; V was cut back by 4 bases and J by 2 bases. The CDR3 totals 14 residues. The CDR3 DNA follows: TGTGCCAGCAGCTCCTCTAGCGGACAAGAGACCCAGTACTTC. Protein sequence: CASSSSSGQETQYF. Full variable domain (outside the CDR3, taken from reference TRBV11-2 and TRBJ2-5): EAGVAQSPRYKIIEKRQSVAFWCNPISGHATLYWYQQILGQGPKLLIQFQNNGVVDDSQLPKDRFSAERLKGVDSTLKIQPAKLEDSAVYLCASSSSSGQETQYFGPGTRLLVL.

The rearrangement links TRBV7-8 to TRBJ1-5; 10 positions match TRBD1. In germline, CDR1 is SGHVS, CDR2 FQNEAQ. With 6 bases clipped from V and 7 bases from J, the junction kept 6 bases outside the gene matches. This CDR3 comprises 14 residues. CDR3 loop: CASSIDRGQQPQHF. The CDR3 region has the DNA TGTGCCAGCAGTATAGACAGGGGGCAACAGCCCCAGCATTTT.

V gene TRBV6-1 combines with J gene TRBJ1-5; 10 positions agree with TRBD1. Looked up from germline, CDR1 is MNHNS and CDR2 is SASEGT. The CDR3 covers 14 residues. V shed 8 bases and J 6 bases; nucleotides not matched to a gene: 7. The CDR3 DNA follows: TGTGCCAGCGGGCCGGGGACAGGGGTTCAGCCCCAGCATTTT. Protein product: CASGPGTGVQPQHF.

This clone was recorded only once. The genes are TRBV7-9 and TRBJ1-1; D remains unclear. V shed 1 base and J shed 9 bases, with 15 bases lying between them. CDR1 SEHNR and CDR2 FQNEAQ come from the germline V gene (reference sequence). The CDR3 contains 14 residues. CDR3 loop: CASSLGAGKPQAFF. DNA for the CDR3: TGTGCCAGCAGCTTAGGGGCCGGCAAACCACAAGCTTTCTTT.

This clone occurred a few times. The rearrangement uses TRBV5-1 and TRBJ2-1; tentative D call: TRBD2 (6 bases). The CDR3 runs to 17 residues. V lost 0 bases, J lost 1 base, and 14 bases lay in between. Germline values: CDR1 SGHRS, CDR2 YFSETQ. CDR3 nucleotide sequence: TGCGCCAGCAGCTTGGCAGTACGGGAGAGATCCTACAATGAGCAGTTCTTC. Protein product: CASSLAVRERSYNEQFF.

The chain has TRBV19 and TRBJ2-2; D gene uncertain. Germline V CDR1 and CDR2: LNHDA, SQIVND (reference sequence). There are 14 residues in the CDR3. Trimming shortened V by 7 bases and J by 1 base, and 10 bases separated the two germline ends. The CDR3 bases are TGTGCCAGTACCTTCAACAGGAACACCGGGGAGCTGTTTTTT. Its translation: CASTFNRNTGELFF.

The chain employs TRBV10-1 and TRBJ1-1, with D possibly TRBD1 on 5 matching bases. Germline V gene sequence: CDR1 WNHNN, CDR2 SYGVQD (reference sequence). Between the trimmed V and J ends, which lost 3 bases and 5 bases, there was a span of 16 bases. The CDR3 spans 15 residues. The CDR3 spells CASSDGGRARTEAFF. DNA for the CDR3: TGCGCCAGCAGTGACGGCGGCAGGGCCAGGACTGAAGCTTTCTTT.

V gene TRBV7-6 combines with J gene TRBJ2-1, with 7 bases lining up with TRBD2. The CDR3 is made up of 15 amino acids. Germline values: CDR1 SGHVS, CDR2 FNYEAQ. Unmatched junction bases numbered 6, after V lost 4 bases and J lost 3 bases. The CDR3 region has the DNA TGTGCCAGCAGCTCGGGCGGGAGTGGCTACAATGAGCAGTTCTTC. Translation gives CASSSGGSGYNEQFF.

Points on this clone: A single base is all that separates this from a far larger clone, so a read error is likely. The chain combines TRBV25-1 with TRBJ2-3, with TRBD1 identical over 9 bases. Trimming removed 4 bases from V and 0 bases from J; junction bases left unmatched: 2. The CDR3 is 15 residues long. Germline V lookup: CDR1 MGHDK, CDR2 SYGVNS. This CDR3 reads CASSGGTGSTDTQYF. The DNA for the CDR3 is TGTGCCAGCAGTGGTGGGACAGGGAGCACAGATACGCAGTATTTT.

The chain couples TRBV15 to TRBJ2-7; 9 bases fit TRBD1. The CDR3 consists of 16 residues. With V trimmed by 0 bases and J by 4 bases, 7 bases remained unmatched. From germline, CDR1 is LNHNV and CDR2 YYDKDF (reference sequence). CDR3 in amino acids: CATSRDVGQGRYEQYF. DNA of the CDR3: TGTGCCACCAGCAGAGATGTGGGACAGGGAAGGTACGAGCAGTACTTC. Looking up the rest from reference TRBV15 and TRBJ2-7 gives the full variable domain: DAMVIQNPRYQVTQFGKPVTLSCSQTLNHNVMYWYQQKSSQAPKLLFHYYDKDFNNEADTPDNFQSRRPNTSFCFLDIRSPGLGDTAMYLCATSRDVGQGRYEQYFGPGTRLTVT.

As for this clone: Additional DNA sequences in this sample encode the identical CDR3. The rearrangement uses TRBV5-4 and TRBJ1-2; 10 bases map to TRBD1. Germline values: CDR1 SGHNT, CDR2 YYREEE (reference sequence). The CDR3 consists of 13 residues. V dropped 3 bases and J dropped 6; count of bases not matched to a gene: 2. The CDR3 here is CASSSDRGHGYTF. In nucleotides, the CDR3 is TGTGCCAGCAGCTCCGACAGGGGGCATGGCTACACCTTC.

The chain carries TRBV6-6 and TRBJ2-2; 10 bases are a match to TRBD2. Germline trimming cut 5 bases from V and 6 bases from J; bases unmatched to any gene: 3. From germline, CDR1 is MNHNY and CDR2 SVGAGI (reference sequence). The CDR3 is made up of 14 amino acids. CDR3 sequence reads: CASSNLAGAGELFF. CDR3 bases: TGTGCCAGCAGTAATCTAGCGGGAGCCGGGGAGCTGTTTTTT.

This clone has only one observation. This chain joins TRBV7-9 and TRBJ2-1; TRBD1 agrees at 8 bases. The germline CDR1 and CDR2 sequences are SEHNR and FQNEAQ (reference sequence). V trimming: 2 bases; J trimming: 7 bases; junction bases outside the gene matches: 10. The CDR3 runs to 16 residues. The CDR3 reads CASSLKVAGGRNEQFF. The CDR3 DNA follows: TGTGCCAGCAGCTTAAAAGTGGCAGGGGGCAGGAATGAGCAGTTCTTC.